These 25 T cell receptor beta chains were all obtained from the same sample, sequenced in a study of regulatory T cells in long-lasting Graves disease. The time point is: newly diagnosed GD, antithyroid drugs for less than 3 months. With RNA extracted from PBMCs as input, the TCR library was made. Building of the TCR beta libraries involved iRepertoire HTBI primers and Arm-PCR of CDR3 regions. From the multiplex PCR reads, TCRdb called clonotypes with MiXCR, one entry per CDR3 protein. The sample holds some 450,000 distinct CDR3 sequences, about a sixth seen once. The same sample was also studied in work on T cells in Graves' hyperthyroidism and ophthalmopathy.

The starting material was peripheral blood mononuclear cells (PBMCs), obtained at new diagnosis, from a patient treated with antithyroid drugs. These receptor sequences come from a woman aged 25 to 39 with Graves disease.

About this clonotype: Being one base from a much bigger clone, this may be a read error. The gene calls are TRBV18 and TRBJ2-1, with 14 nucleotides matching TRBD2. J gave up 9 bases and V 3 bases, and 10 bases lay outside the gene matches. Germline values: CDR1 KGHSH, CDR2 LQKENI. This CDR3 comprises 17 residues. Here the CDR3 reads CASSPFDGLAGGSEQFF. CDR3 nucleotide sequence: TGTGCCAGCTCACCGTTCGACGGACTAGCGGGAGGAAGTGAGCAGTTCTTC.

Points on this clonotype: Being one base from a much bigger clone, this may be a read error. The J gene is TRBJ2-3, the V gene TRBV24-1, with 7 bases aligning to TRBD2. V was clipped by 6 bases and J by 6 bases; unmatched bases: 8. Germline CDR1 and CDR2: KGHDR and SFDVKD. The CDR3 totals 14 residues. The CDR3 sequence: CATSPVLASDTQYF. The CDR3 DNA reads TGTGCCACCAGTCCGGTACTAGCGTCCGATACGCAGTATTTT.

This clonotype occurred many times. This CDR3 is CASSLSRGAASTDTQYF. CDR3 nucleotides: TGTGCCAGCAGTTTATCGCGAGGGGCGGCTAGCACAGATACGCAGTATTTT. The rearrangement links TRBV27 to TRBJ2-3; D is perhaps TRBD1 or TRBD2 (5 bases each). The V and J ends lost 0 bases and 0 bases respectively, with 13 bases between them. The CDR3 has 17 residues. Looked up from germline, CDR1 is MNHEY and CDR2 is SMNVEV (reference sequence).

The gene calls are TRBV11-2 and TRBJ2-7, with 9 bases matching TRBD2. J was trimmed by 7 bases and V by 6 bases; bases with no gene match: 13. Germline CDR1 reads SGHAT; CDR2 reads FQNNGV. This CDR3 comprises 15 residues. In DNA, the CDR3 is TGTGCCAGCAGTCCCCTGACTAGCGGACCTTGGGAGCAGTACTTC. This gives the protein CASSPLTSGPWEQYF.

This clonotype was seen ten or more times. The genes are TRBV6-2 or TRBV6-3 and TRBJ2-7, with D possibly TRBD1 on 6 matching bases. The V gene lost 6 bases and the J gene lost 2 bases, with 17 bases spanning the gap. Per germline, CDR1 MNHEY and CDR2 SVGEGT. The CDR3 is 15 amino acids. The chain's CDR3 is CASSPDRDTTYEQYF. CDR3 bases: TGTGCCAGCAGCCCTGACCGGGACACTACCTACGAGCAGTACTTC.

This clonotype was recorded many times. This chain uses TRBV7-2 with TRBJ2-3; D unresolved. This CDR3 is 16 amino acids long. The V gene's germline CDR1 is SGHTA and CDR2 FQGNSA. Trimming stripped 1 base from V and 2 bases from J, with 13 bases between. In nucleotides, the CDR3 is TGTGCCAGCAGCTTAGTCGCAGGTCGGGTCACAGATACGCAGTATTTT. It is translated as CASSLVAGRVTDTQYF.

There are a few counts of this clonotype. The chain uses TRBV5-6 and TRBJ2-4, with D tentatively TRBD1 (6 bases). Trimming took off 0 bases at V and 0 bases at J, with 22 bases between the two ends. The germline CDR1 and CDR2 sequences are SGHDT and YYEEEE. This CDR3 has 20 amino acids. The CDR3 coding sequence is TGTGCCAGCAGCTTGGCTAGAATCGTGGACAGCGGCTTAGCCAAAAACATTCAGTACTTC. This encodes CASSLARIVDSGLAKNIQYF.

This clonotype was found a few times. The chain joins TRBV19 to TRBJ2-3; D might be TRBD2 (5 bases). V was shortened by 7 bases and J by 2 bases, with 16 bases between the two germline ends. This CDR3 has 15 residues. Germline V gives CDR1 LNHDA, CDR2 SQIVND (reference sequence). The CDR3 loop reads CASTVSGFYTDTQYF. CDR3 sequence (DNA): TGTGCCAGTACCGTCAGCGGATTCTACACAGATACGCAGTATTTT.

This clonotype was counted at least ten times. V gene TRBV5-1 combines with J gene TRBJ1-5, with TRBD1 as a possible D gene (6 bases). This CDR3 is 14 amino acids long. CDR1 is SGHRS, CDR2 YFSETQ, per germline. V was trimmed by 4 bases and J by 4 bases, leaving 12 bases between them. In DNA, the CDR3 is TGCGCCAGCAGCATAGACAGGTCGAATCAGCCCCAGCATTTT. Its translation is CASSIDRSNQPQHF.

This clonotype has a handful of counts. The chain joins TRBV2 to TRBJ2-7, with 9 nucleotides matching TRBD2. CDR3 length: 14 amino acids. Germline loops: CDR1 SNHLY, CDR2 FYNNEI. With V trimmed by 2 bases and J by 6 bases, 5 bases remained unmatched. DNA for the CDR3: TGTGCCAGCAGTGAACGGCGGGAGGGTCGCGAGCAGTACTTC. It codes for CASSERREGREQYF.

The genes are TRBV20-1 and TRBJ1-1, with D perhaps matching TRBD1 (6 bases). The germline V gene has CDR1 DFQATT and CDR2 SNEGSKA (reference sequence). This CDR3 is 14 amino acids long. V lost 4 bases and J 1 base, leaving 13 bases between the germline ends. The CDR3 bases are TGCAGTGCTACCATTAGGGGGACGAACACTGAAGCTTTCTTT. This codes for CSATIRGTNTEAFF.

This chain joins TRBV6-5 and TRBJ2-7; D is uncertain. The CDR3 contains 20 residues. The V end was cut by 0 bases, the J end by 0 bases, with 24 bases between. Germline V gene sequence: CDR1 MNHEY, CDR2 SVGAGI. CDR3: CASSYSYSVTPRRSSYEQYF. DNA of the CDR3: TGTGCCAGCAGTTACTCTTACTCTGTCACGCCCCGGCGTAGCTCCTACGAGCAGTACTTC.

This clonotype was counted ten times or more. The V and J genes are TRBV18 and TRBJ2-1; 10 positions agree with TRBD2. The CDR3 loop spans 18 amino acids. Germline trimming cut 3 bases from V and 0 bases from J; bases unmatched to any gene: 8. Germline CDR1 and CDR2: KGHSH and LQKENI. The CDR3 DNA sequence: TGTGCCAGCTCACCTGAACTAGCGGGACTAAGCTCCTACAATGAGCAGTTCTTC. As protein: CASSPELAGLSSYNEQFF.

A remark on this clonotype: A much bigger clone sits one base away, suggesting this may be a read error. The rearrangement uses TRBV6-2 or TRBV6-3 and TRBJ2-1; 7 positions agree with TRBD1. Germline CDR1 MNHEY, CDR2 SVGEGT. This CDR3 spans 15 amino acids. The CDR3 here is CAGSDTGAPYNEQFF. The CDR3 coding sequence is TGTGCCGGCAGCGATACAGGGGCCCCCTACAATGAGCAGTTCTTC.

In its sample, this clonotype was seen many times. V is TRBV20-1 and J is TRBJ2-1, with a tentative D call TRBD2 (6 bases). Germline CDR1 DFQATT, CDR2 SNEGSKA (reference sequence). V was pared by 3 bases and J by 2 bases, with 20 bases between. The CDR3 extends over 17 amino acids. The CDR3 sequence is CSASRRSRDSTYNEQFF. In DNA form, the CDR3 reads TGCAGTGCTAGCCGGAGAAGCCGGGACTCAACCTACAATGAGCAGTTCTTC.

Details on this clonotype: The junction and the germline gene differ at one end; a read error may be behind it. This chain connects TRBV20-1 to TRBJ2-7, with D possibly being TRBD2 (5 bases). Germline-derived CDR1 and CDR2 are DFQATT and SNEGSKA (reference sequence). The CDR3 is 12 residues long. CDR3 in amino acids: CSAMLASYERYF. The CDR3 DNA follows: TGCAGTGCTATGCTAGCCTCGTACGAGCGGTACTTC.

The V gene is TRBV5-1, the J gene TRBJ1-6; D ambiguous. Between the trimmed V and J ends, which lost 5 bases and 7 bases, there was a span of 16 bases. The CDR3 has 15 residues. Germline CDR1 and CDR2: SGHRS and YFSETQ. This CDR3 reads CASRGNTERNSPLHF. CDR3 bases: TGCGCCAGCAGGGGTAACACGGAGAGGAATTCACCCCTCCACTTT.

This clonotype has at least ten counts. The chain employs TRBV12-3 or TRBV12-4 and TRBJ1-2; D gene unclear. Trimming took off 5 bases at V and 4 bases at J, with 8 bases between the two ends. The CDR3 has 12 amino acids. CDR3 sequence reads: CASSLNAYGYTF. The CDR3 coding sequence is TGTGCCAGCAGTCTCAATGCCTATGGCTACACCTTC.

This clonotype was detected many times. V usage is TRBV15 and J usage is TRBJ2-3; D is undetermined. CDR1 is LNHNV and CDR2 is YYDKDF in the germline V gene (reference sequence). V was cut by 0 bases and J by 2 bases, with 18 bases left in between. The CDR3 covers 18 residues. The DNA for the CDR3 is TGTGCCACCAGCAGAGATCTAATGGACCTTACAAACACAGATACGCAGTATTTT. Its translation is CATSRDLMDLTNTDTQYF.

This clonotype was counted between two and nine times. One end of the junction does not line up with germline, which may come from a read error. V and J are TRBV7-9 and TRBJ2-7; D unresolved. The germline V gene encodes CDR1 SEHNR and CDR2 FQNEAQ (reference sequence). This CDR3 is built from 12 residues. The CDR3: CASGLPVSNAYF. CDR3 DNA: TGTGCCAGCGGCTTACCCGTCTCCAACGCGTACTTC.

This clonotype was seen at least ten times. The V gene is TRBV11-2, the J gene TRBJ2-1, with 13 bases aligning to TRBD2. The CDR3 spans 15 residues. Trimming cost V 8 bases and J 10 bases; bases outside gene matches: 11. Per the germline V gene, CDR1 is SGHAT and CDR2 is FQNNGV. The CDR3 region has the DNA TGTGCCAGCTCCCCGGGACTAGCGGGATCATACGAGCAGTTCTTC. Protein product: CASSPGLAGSYEQFF.

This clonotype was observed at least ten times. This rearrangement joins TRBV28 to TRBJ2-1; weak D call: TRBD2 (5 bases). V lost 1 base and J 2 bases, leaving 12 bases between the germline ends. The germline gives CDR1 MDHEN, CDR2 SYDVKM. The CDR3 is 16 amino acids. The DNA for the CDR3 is TGTGCCAGCAGTTTATTTAGGTGGGAGCCCTACAATGAGCAGTTCTTC. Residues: CASSLFRWEPYNEQFF. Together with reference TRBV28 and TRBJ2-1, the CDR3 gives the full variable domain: DVKVTQSSRYLVKRTGEKVFLECVQDMDHENMFWYRQDPGLGLRLIYFSYDVKMKEKGDIPEGYSVSREKKERFSLILESASTNQTSMYLCASSLFRWEPYNEQFFGPGTRLTVL.

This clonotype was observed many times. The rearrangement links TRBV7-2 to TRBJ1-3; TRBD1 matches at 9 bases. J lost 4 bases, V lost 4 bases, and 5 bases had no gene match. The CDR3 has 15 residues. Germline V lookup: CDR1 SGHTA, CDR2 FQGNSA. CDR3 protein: CASSSRTGAGNTIYF. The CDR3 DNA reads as TGTGCCAGCAGCTCCCGGACAGGGGCAGGAAACACCATATATTTT.

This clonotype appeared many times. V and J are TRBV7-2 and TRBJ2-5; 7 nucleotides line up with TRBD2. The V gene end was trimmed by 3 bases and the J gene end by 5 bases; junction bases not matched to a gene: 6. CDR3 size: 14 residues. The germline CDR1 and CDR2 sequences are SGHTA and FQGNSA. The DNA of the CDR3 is TGTGCCAGCAGCTTGGGGCGCGGGAGTGAGACCCAGTACTTC. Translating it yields CASSLGRGSETQYF.

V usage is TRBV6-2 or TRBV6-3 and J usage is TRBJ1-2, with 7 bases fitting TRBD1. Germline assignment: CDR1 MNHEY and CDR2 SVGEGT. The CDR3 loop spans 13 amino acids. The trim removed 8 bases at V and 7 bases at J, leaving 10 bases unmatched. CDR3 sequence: CASGLGGGFGYTF. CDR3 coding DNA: TGTGCCAGCGGCCTGGGAGGGGGCTTTGGCTACACCTTC.